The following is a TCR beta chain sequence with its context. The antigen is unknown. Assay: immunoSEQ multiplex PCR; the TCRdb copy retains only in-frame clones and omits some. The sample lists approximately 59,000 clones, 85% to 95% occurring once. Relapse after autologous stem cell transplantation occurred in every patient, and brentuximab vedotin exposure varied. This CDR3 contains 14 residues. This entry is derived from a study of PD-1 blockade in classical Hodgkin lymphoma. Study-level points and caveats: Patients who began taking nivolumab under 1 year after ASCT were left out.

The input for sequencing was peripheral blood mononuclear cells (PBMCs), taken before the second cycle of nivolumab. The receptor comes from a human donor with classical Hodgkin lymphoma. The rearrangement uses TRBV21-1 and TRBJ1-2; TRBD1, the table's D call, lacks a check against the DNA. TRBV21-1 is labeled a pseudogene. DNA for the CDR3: TGTGCCAGCAGCCAAGGGGACAGGAAATGGGGCTACACCTTC. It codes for CASSQGDRKWGYTF.